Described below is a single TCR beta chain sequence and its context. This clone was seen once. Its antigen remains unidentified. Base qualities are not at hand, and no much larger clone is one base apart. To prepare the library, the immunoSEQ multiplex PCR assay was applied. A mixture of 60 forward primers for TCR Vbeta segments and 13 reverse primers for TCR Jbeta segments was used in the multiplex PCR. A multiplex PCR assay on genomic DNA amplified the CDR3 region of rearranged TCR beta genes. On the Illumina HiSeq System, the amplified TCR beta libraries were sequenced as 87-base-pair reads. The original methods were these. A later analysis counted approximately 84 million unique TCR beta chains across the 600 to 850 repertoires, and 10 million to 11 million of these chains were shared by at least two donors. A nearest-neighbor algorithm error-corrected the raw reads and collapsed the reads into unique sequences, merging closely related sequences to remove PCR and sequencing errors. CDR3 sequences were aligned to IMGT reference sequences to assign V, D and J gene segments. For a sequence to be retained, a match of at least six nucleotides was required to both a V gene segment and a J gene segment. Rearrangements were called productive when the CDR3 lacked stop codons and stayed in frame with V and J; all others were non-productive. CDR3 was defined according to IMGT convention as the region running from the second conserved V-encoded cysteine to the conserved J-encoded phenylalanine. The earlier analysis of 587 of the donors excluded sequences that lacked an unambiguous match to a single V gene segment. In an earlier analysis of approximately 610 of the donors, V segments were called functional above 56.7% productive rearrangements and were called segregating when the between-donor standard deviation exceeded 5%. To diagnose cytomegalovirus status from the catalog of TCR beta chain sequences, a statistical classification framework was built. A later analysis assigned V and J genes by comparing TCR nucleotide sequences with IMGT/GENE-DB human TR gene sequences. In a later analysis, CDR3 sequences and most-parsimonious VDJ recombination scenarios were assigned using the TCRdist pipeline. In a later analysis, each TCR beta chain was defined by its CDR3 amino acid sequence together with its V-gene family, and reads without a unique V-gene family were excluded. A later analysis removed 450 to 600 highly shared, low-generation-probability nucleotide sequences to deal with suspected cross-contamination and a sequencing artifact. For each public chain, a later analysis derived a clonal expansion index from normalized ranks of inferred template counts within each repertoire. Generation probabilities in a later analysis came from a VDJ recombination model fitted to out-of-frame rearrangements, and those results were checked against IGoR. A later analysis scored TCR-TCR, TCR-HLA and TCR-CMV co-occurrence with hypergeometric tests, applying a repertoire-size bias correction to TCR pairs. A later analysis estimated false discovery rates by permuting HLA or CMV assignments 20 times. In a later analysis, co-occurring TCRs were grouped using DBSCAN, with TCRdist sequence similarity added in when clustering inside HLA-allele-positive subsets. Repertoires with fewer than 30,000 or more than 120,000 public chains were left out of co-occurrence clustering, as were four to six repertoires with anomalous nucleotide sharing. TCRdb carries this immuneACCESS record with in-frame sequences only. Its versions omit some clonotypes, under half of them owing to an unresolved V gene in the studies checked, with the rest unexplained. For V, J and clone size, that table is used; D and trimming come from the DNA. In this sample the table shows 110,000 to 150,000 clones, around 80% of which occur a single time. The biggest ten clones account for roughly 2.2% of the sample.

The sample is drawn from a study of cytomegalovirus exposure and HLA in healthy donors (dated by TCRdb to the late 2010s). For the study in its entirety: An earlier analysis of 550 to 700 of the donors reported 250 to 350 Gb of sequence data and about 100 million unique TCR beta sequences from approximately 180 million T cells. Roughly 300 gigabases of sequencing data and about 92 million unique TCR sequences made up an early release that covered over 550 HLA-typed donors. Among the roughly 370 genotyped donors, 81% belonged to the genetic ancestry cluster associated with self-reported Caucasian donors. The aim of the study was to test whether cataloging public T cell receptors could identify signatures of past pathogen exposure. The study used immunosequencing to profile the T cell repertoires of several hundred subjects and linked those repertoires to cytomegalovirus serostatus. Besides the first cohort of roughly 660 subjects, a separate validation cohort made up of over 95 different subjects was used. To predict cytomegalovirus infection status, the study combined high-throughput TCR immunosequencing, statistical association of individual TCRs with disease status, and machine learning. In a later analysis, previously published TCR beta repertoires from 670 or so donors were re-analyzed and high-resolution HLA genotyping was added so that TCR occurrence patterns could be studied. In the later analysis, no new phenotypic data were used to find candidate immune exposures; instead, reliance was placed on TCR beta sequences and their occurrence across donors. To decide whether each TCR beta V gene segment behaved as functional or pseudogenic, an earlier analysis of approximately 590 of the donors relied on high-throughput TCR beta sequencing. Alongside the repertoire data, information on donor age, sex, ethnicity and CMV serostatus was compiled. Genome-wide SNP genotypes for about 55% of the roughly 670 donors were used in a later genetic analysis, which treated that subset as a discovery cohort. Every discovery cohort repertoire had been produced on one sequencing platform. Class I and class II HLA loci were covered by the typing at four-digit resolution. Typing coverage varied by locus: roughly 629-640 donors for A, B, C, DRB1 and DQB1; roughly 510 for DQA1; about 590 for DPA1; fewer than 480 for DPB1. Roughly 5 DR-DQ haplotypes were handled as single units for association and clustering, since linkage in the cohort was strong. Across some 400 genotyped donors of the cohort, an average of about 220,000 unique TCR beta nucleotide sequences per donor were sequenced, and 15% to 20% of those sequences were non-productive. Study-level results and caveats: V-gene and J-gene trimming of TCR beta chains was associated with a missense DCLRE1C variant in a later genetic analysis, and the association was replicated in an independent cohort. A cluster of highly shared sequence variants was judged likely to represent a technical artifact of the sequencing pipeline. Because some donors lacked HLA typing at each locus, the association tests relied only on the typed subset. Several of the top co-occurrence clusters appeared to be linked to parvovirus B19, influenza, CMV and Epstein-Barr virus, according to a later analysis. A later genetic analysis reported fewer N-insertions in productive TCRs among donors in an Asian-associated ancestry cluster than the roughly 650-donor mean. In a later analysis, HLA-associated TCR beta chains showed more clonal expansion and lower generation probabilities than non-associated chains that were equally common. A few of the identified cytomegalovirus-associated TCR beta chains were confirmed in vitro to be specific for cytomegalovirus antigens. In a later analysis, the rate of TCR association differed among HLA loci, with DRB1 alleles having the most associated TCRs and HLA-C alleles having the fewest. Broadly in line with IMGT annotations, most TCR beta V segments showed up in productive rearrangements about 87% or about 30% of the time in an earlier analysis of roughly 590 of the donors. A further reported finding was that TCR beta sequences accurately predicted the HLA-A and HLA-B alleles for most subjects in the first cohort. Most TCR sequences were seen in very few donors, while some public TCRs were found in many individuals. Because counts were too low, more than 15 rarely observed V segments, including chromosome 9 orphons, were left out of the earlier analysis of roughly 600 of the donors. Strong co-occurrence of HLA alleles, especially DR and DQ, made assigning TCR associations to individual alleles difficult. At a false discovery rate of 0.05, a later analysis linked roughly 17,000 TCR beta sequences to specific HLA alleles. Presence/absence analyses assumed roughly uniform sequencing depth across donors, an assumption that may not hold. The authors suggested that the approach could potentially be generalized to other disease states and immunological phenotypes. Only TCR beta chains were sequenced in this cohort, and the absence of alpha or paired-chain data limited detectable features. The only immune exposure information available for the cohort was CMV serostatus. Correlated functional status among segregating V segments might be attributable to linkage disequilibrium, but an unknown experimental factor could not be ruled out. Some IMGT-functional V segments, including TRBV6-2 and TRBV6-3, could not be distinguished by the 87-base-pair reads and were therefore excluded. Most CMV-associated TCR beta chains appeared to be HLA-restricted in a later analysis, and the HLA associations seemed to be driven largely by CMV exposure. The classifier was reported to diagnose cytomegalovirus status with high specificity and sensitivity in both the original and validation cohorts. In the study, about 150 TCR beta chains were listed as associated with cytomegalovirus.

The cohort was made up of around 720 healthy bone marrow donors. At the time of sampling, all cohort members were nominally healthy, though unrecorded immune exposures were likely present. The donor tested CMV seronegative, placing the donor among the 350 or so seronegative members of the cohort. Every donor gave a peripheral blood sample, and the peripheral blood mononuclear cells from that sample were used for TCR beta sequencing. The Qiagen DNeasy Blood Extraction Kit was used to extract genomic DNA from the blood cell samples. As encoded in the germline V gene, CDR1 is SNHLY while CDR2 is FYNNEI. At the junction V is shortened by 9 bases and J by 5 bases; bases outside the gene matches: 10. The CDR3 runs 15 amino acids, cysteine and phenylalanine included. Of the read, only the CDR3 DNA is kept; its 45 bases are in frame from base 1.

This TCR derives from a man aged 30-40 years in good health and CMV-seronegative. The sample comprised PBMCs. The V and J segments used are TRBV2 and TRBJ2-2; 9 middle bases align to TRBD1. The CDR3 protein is CASSYGTGTTGELFF. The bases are TGTGCCAGTTCCTACGGGACAGGGACTACCGGGGAGCTGTTTTTT.